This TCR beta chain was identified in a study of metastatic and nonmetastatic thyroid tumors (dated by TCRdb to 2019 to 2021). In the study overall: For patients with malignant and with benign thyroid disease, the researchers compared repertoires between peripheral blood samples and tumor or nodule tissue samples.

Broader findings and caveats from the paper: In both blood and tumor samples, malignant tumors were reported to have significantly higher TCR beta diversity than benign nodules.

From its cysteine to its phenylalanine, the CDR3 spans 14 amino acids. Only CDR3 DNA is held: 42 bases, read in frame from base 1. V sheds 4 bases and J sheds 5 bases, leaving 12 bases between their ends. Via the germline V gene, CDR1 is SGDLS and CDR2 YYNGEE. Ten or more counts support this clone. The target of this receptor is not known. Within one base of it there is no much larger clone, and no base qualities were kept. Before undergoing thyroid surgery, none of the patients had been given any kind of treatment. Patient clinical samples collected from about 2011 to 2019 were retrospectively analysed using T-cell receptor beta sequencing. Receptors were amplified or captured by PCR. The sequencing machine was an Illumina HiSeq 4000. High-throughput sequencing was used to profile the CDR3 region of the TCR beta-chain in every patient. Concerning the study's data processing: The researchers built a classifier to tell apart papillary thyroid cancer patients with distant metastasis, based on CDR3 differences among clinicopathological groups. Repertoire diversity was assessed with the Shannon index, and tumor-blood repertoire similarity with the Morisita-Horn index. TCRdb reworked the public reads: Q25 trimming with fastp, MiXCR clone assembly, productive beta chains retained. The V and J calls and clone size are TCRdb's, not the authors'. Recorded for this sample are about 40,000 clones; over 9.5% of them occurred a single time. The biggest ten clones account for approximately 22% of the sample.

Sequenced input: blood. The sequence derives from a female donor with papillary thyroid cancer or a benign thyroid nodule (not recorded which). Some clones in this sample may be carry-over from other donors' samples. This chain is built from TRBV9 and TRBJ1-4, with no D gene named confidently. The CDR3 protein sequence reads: CASSPTGVNEKLFF. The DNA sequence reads TGTGCCAGCAGCCCGACCGGGGTCAATGAAAAACTGTTTTTT.